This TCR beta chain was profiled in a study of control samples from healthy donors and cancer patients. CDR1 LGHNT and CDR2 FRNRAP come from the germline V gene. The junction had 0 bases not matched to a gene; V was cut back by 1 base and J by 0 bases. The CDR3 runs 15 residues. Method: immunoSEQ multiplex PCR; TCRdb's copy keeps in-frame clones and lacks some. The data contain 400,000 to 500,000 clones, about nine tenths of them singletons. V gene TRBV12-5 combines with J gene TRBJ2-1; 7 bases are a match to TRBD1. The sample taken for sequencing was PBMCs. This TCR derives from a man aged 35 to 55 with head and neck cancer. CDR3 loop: CASGLGQGSYNEQFF. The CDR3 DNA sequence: TGTGCTAGTGGTTTGGGACAGGGCTCCTACAATGAGCAGTTCTTC.